This TCR beta chain was sequenced during a study of shared clonotypes between healthy human individuals. The study, taken as a whole, reports: Relative to their counterparts shared across all four donors, non-shared clonotypes exhibited diminished generation probabilities.

This CDR3 contains 14 residues. The V gene end was trimmed by 8 bases and the J gene end by 4 bases; junction bases not matched to a gene: 11. The germline V gene encodes CDR1 LNHNV and CDR2 YYDKDF (reference sequence). TCRdb keeps only in-frame clones here, not all; method: immunoSEQ multiplex PCR. The sample holds some 900,000 clones, 76% seen once. With regard to this clone: The antigen remains undetermined.

Donors comprised only Caucasian adults living in Nashville, Tennessee. This chain connects TRBV15 to TRBJ2-7, with TRBD2 identical over 7 bases. Sequenced material: memory CD4+ T cells sorted from blood. Regarding subset: CD45RA-negative fraction. This sequence was found in a man aged 18 to 30 in good health. This chain's CDR3 is CATADLRETYEQYF. The CDR3 DNA reads as TGTGCCACCGCCGACTTGCGGGAGACGTACGAGCAGTACTTC.